Below are 24 T cell receptor beta chains sequenced from a single sample in a study of blood T cell repertoires in COVID-19. Clones were read by immunoSEQ multiplex PCR, and TCRdb kept only the in-frame ones, dropping some. The sample lists under 45,000 clones; 85% were seen once. Source material: peripheral blood. Receptor source: a man in his sixties with active or convalescent COVID-19.

CDR3 sequence: CASSELLGSTQYF. Here the CDR3 DNA reads TGCGCCAGCAGTGAACTACTGGGGAGTACGCAGTATTTT. J is TRBJ2-3 and V is TRBV10-2; maybe TRBD2 (5 bases). Germline lookup yields CDR1 WSHSY and CDR2 SAAADI. The CDR3 extends over 13 amino acids. V lost 3 bases and J 8 bases, leaving 12 bases between the germline ends.

This chain uses TRBV27 with TRBJ1-4; D may be TRBD1 (6 bases). This CDR3 is built from 14 residues. The V end lost 6 bases, the J end lost 3 bases, and 11 bases lay between the germline ends. Germline-derived CDR1 and CDR2 are MNHEY and SMNVEV (reference sequence). CDR3: CASRGGPSNEKLFF. Here the CDR3 DNA reads TGTGCCAGCAGGGGGGGGCCCTCTAATGAAAAACTGTTTTTT.

The CDR3 region is CSASLAGANVLTF. In nucleotides, the CDR3 is TGCAGCGCTAGCCTTGCTGGGGCCAACGTCCTGACTTTC. This rearrangement joins TRBV29-1 to TRBJ2-6; TRBD2 is a possible D gene (5 bases). CDR3 length: 13 residues. Germline V gene sequence: CDR1 SQVTM, CDR2 ANQGSEA. V dropped 7 bases and J dropped 2 bases, with 9 bases sitting between them.

The chain has TRBV7-2 and TRBJ2-1; perhaps TRBD2 as D (7 bases). The V end lost 5 bases, the J end lost 0 bases, and 14 bases lay between the germline ends. CDR3 length: 16 residues. The germline V gene encodes CDR1 SGHTA and CDR2 FQGNSA. The CDR3, as DNA: TGTGCCAGCAGCCGGCTCGGGGGGCGCTCCTACAATGAGCAGTTCTTC. It encodes CASSRLGGRSYNEQFF.

The chain carries TRBV3-1 (or the pseudogene TRBV3-2) and TRBJ1-4; D gene uncertain. Germline CDR1 LGHDT, CDR2 YNNKEL (reference sequence). The CDR3 is 13 residues long. V shed 4 bases and J shed 10 bases, with 13 bases lying between them. The CDR3, as DNA: TGTGCCAGCAGCCCGTCAACCGATAGAAAACTGTTTTTT. It encodes CASSPSTDRKLFF.

The chain employs TRBV21-1 and TRBJ1-5. TRBV21-1 is tagged as a pseudogene. CDR3 length equals 15 residues. The DNA of the CDR3 is TGTGCCAGCAGCAAAACTGTGGGCGGGTGGCAGCCCCAGCATTTT. It is translated as CASSKTVGGWQPQHF.

This sequence joins TRBV5-1 and TRBJ1-4; no clear D gene. The CDR3 runs 16 residues. V lost 1 base to trimming and J lost 8 bases, with 18 bases between them. Germline V gene sequence: CDR1 SGHRS, CDR2 YFSETQ. CDR3 sequence: CASSLNSRVAGEKLFF. CDR3 coding DNA: TGCGCCAGCAGCTTGAATTCCCGGGTCGCCGGCGAAAAACTGTTTTTT.

The chain uses TRBV7-5 and TRBJ2-3; the D call of TRBD2 is as the table states it, not checked on the DNA. TRBV7-5 is termed a pseudogene. CDR3 length: 19 residues. CDR3 sequence: CVRSLALARVRVGTDTQYF. CDR3 DNA sequence: TGTGTCAGAAGCTTAGCGCTAGCGCGGGTGCGGGTGGGGACAGATACGCAGTATTTT.

The J gene is TRBJ2-1, the V gene TRBV6-5; unclear D gene. The CDR3 covers 11 residues. Between the trimmed V and J ends, which lost 8 bases and 4 bases, there was a span of 6 bases. Germline V gene lookup returns CDR1 MNHEY and CDR2 SVGAGI. CDR3: CASAVYNEQFF. CDR3 sequence (DNA): TGTGCCAGCGCGGTTTACAATGAGCAGTTCTTC.

The chain recombines TRBV27 with TRBJ1-3; D unresolved. V lost 5 bases to trimming and J lost 2 bases, with 19 bases between them. The germline gives CDR1 MNHEY, CDR2 SMNVEV (reference sequence). The CDR3 runs to 17 residues. In DNA form, the CDR3 reads TGTGCCAGCAGTCCCCGTGGCCGAGGGAGTCCTGGAAACACCATATATTTT. This translates into CASSPRGRGSPGNTIYF.

The chain combines TRBV23-1 with TRBJ2-7, with D maybe TRBD1 (5 bases). TRBV23-1 has ORF status, its function being uncertain. V shed 0 bases and J shed 0 bases, with 18 bases lying between them. CDR3 length equals 18 residues. CDR3 bases: TGCGCCAGCAGTCAATCGAAGGCGGACAACTTGGGCTCCTACGAGCAGTACGTC. Protein: CASSQSKADNLGSYEQYV.

This clone occurred once. The chain recombines TRBV7-6 with TRBJ2-5, with TRBD2 matching over 7 bases. Per germline, CDR1 SGHVS and CDR2 FNYEAQ. V dropped 5 bases and J dropped 1; count of bases not matched to a gene: 4. The CDR3 runs 14 residues. The CDR3 coding sequence is TGTGCCAGCAGCCTGGGACTACTCCAAGAGACCCAGTACTTC. Translating gives CASSLGLLQETQYF.

The V gene is TRBV5-6, the J gene TRBJ1-3; no firm D call. This CDR3 has 18 amino acids. V lost 1 base and J lost 0, with 17 bases in between. Germline values: CDR1 SGHDT, CDR2 YYEEEE. The chain's CDR3 is CASSLQSNWATSGNTIYF. CDR3 bases: TGTGCCAGCAGCTTGCAATCGAATTGGGCTACCTCTGGAAACACCATATATTTT.

The rearrangement joins TRBV21-1 to TRBJ2-5; the tabulated D call, TRBD2, remains unverified against the DNA. TRBV21-1 corresponds to a pseudogene. This CDR3 has 16 residues. This chain's CDR3 is CASSKKAANRRETQYF. In DNA form, the CDR3 reads TGTGCCAGCAGCAAAAAGGCCGCCAATCGGCGGGAGACCCAGTACTTC.

The sample holds one count of this clone. This same CDR3 is encoded by further DNA sequences in the sample. In DNA form, the CDR3 reads TGTGCCAGCTCACCCTCTGAGACCCAGTACTTC. This sequence encodes CASSPSETQYF. The chain joins TRBV18 to TRBJ2-5; D unclear. V was shortened by 3 bases and J by 5 bases, with 4 bases between the two germline ends. Per germline, CDR1 KGHSH and CDR2 LQKENI. This CDR3 has 11 residues.

The CDR3 here is CASSQQGGQPQHF. The CDR3 DNA reads TGTGCCAGCAGCCAACAGGGGGGTCAGCCCCAGCATTTT. The chain is built from TRBV27 and TRBJ1-5; 8 bases line up with TRBD1. Germline CDR1 is MNHEY and CDR2 is SMNVEV (reference sequence). V lost 6 bases to trimming and J lost 6 bases; unmatched junction nucleotides: 4. The CDR3 runs 13 residues.

This clone showed up just a few times. Other DNA sequences within the sample encode an identical CDR3. The gene calls are TRBV5-1 and TRBJ2-3; TRBD2 matches 16 bases. The CDR3 is made up of 16 amino acids. The V gene end was trimmed by 4 bases and the J gene end by 6 bases; junction bases not matched to a gene: 5. In germline, CDR1 is SGHRS, CDR2 YFSETQ. The CDR3 DNA reads as TGCGCCAGCAGCCTCGGGACTAGCGGGGGGGCGGATACGCAGTATTTT. Translated, it gives CASSLGTSGGADTQYF.

The chain is built from TRBV6-1 and TRBJ2-7; maybe TRBD2 (5 bases). The V gene's germline CDR1 is MNHNS and CDR2 SASEGT. The CDR3 runs 12 residues. Deletions cut 2 bases from V and 4 bases from J, with 6 bases between. CDR3 sequence (DNA): TGTGCCAGCAGTGAACCGGGATACGAGCAGTACGTC. Its protein product is CASSEPGYEQYV.

The chain links TRBV2 to TRBJ1-1; 7 bases map to TRBD1. This CDR3 is built from 13 residues. Per germline, CDR1 SNHLY and CDR2 FYNNEI. V shed 1 base, J shed 11 bases, and the junction held 7 bases outside the gene matches. CDR3 DNA: TGTGCCAGCAGTGAAGGGGGAACAGGGGAGGCTTTCTTT. As protein: CASSEGGTGEAFF.

CDR3 nucleotide sequence: TGTGCCAGCAGATGGACAGGGAATGAAAAACTGTTTTTT. This sequence encodes CASRWTGNEKLFF. The chain couples TRBV6-5 to TRBJ1-4, with 8 bases lining up with TRBD1. Germline CDR1 MNHEY, CDR2 SVGAGI. This CDR3 comprises 13 residues. V was pared by 6 bases and J by 5 bases, with 2 bases of the junction left unmatched.

The V and J genes are TRBV12-5 and TRBJ1-5; D not certain. The CDR3 sequence is 14 residues long. V lost 6 bases and J lost 5, with 14 bases in between. Per germline, CDR1 LGHNT and CDR2 FRNRAP. The CDR3 is CASGRPYRDQPQHF. The CDR3 DNA reads as TGTGCTAGTGGCCGACCGTATCGGGATCAGCCCCAGCATTTT.

This clone was observed once. This sequence joins TRBV7-8 and TRBJ1-1; 9 nucleotides line up with TRBD1. Germline-derived CDR1 and CDR2 are SGHVS and FQNEAQ. With 3 bases clipped from V and 3 bases from J, the junction kept 2 bases outside the gene matches. CDR3 length: 14 amino acids. This CDR3 reads CASSFRTGDTEAFF. The CDR3 DNA follows: TGTGCCAGCAGCTTCCGGACAGGGGACACTGAAGCTTTCTTT.

The rearrangement links TRBV19 to TRBJ1-5; 8 nucleotides agree with TRBD1. The CDR3 spans 15 residues. CDR1 and CDR2 from the germline V gene are LNHDA and SQIVND (reference sequence). With 7 bases clipped from V and 2 bases from J, the junction kept 7 bases outside the gene matches. CDR3 sequence (DNA): TGTGCCAGTAATTCCAGGGGGCTGGGCAATCAGCCCCAGCATTTT. Its protein is CASNSRGLGNQPQHF.

J is TRBJ2-1 and V is TRBV11-2; 11 bases agree with TRBD1. Germline V gives CDR1 SGHAT, CDR2 FQNNGV. The J segment lost 7 bases and the V segment lost 0 bases, leaving 14 bases of the junction unmatched. The CDR3 loop spans 19 amino acids. The DNA for the CDR3 is TGTGCCAGCAGCTTAGAGGGACGATTTGGGACAGGGGGAAGTAATGAGCAGTTCTTC. Protein product: CASSLEGRFGTGGSNEQFF.